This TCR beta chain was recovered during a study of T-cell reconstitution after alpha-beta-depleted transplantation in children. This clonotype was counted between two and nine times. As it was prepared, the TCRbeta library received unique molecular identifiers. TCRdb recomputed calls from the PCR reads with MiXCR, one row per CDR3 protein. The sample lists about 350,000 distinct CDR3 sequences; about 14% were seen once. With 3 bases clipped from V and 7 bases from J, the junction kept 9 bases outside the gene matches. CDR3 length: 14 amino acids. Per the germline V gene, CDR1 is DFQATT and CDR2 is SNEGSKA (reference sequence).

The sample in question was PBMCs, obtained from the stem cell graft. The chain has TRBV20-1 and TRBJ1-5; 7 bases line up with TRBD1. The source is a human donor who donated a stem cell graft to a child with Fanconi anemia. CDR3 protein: CSASDGQGQQPQHF. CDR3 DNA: TGCAGTGCTAGTGATGGCCAGGGACAGCAGCCCCAGCATTTT.